The source of this T cell receptor (beta chain) is a study of T cell repertoires in cytomegalovirus infection. Overall study context: As its CMV epitopes, the study selected recently identified HLA-C-restricted and well-studied HLA-B-restricted targets. Public TCR beta signatures indicated both CMV infection and matching HLA type. Study conclusions and caveats: Totalled public TCR beta family frequency picked out people who carried CMV plus the relevant HLA. Clonotype analysis showed dominance of the ex vivo response by HLA-C-restricted CMV-specific TCR beta clonotypes.

TCRdb processed the reads anew with MiXCR; each CDR3 protein has one entry. Of roughly 350,000 distinct CDR3 sequences in the sample, nearly 35% were seen once. This clonotype was seen ten or more times. Antigen specificity is unknown. This CDR3 spans 13 amino acids. The germline V gene encodes CDR1 SGHTA and CDR2 FQGNSA. Losses at the gene ends were 5 bases for V and 2 bases for J; bases not matched to a gene: 2. The chain employs TRBV7-2 and TRBJ2-5; 7 bases map to TRBD1. The input for sequencing was cultured PBMCs, taken from culture after CMV antigen stimulation. This TCR was recovered from a human donor in good health (CMV status not recorded). Some clones in this sample may be carry-over from other donors' samples. CDR3 bases: TGTGCCAGCAGCCAGGACAGGCAAGAGACCCAGTACTTC. This translates into CASSQDRQETQYF.